These 23 T cell receptor beta chains share one sample of origin, sequenced in a study of beta chain features in type 1 diabetes. Expressed TCRB transcripts got sequenced, as all isolated RNA was reverse transcribed. Method: immunoSEQ multiplex PCR; TCRdb's copy keeps in-frame clones and lacks some. The profile shows 330,000 or so clones, 20% of them singletons. The sequenced sample consisted of naive CD4+ T cells from blood. Receptors originate from a woman aged 18-29 years in good health.

This clone was counted between two and nine times. The chain is built from TRBV29-1 and TRBJ1-5; D is uncertain. CDR1 and CDR2 (germline): SQVTM, ANQGSEA. V shed 6 bases and J shed 8 bases, with 14 bases lying between them. The CDR3 contains 12 residues. The DNA of the CDR3 is TGCAGCGTAATAAGTCGGGGAGAGCCCCAGCATTTT. Encoded protein: CSVISRGEPQHF. Combining the CDR3 with reference TRBV29-1 and TRBJ1-5 gives the whole variable domain SAVISQKPSRDICQRGTSLTIQCQVDSQVTMMFWYRQQPGQSLTLIATANQGSEATYESGFVIDKFPISRPNLTFSTLTVSNMSPEDSSIYLCSVISRGEPQHFGDGTRLSIL.

The gene calls are TRBV30 and TRBJ2-2; weak D call: TRBD1 (5 bases). V lost 3 bases and J 2 bases, leaving 10 bases between the germline ends. CDR3 length: 14 residues. The germline gives CDR1 GTSNPN, CDR2 SVGIG (reference sequence). The CDR3 coding sequence is TGTGCCTGGAGCACGACAGCAAACACCGGGGAGCTGTTTTTT. Residues: CAWSTTANTGELFF.

The V and J genes are TRBV2 and TRBJ1-1; 7 positions agree with TRBD1. V was clipped by 5 bases and J by 1 base; unmatched bases: 4. From germline, CDR1 is SNHLY and CDR2 FYNNEI. This CDR3 contains 14 residues. For the CDR3, the DNA is TGTGCCAGCAGTAGGGACAGACCGAACACTGAAGCTTTCTTT. Its protein is CASSRDRPNTEAFF.

The chain links TRBV27 to TRBJ1-5, with 9 bases matching TRBD1. CDR3 length: 14 residues. The V gene's germline CDR1 is MNHEY and CDR2 SMNVEV (reference sequence). V was pared by 6 bases and J by 5 bases, with 5 bases of the junction left unmatched. CDR3 protein: CASSPGTGYQPQHF. The CDR3 DNA is TGTGCCAGCAGCCCGGGGACAGGGTATCAGCCCCAGCATTTT.

V and J are TRBV4-1 and TRBJ1-6; 7 bases agree with TRBD1. Germline CDR1 is MGHRA and CDR2 is YSYEKL. The CDR3 covers 14 residues. The trim removed 4 bases at V and 7 bases at J, leaving 4 bases unmatched. The CDR3 loop reads CASSLTRGNSPLHF. The CDR3 DNA reads as TGCGCCAGCAGCCTCACCAGGGGGAATTCACCCCTCCACTTT.

V and J are TRBV7-2 and TRBJ2-5, with D possibly being TRBD2 (6 bases). The CDR3 spans 15 residues. Germline V CDR1 and CDR2: SGHTA, FQGNSA. The V and J ends lost 2 bases and 5 bases respectively, with 15 bases between them. The CDR3 is CASSLSSGVWETQYF. CDR3 DNA: TGTGCCAGCAGCTTATCCTCGGGGGTTTGGGAGACCCAGTACTTC.

The chain carries TRBV29-1 and TRBJ2-3; 7 nucleotides agree with TRBD2. Losses at the gene ends were 1 base for V and 2 bases for J; bases not matched to a gene: 3. CDR1 SQVTM and CDR2 ANQGSEA come from the germline V gene. This CDR3 is 14 amino acids long. The CDR3 coding sequence is TGCAGCGTTGAAGGAGCGGGGTACACAGATACGCAGTATTTT. Protein sequence: CSVEGAGYTDTQYF.

The V gene is TRBV4-1, the J gene TRBJ2-1, with D perhaps TRBD1 (6 bases). The CDR3 has 17 amino acids. CDR1 is MGHRA, CDR2 YSYEKL, per germline. The germline V and J ends were trimmed by 0 bases and 10 bases, with 22 bases remaining between them. The CDR3 protein is CASSQERRGGTVLEQFF. The CDR3 nucleotides read TGCGCCAGCAGCCAAGAAAGAAGAGGGGGAACGGTGCTGGAGCAGTTCTTC.

V is TRBV11-2 and J is TRBJ2-3; a weak D match, TRBD2 (7 bases). The CDR3 covers 15 residues. Germline CDR1 SGHAT, CDR2 FQNNGV. V was cut by 4 bases and J by 8 bases, with 19 bases left in between. CDR3: CASSSLRGGASTQYF. CDR3 DNA sequence: TGTGCCAGCAGCTCCCTGAGAGGGGGGGCAAGTACGCAGTATTTT.

This clone came up a few times. This sequence joins TRBV9 and TRBJ1-3; D gene ambiguous. CDR3 size: 15 residues. Germline CDR1 reads SGDLS; CDR2 reads YYNGEE. V lost 2 bases and J 0 bases, leaving 9 bases between the germline ends. CDR3 amino acids: CASSVRYGSGNTIYF. As DNA, the CDR3 is TGTGCCAGCAGCGTGAGATACGGCTCTGGAAACACCATATATTTT.

In this sample, this clone turned up a few times. The chain joins TRBV5-1 to TRBJ2-7; maybe TRBD2 (6 bases). V was clipped by 3 bases and J by 6 bases, with 10 bases between them. The CDR3 extends over 12 amino acids. Per germline, CDR1 SGHRS and CDR2 YFSETQ. The CDR3 DNA is TGCGCCAGCAGCTCGGACGGGAGCGAGCAGTACTTC. As protein: CASSSDGSEQYF.

This clone was seen only a few times. The chain uses TRBV30 and TRBJ2-5, with 9 nucleotides matching TRBD1. CDR1 is GTSNPN and CDR2 is SVGIG in the germline V gene (reference sequence). This CDR3 spans 15 amino acids. V shed 1 base and J 2 bases; nucleotides not matched to a gene: 5. In nucleotides, the CDR3 is TGTGCCTGGAGTGACACAGGGGGCGTTCAAGAGACCCAGTACTTC. Amino acids: CAWSDTGGVQETQYF.

The chain links TRBV9 to TRBJ2-1; 16 bases match TRBD2. The V and J ends lost 0 bases and 9 bases, in that order; junction bases with no gene match: 9. The CDR3 length is 18 residues. The V gene's germline CDR1 is SGDLS and CDR2 YYNGEE. Here the CDR3 reads CASSVGEGTSGRAAEQFF. Written as DNA, the CDR3 is TGTGCCAGCAGCGTAGGTGAGGGGACTAGCGGGAGGGCCGCTGAGCAGTTCTTC.

V gene TRBV5-4 combines with J gene TRBJ2-3; D gene unclear. Trimming left V 0 bases short and J 6 bases short, with 11 bases between. In germline, CDR1 is SGHNT, CDR2 YYREEE (reference sequence). The CDR3 totals 14 residues. CDR3 sequence: CASSLAGFKDTQYF. The CDR3 coding sequence is TGTGCCAGCAGCTTGGCCGGGTTCAAGGATACGCAGTATTTT. The full variable domain, its missing parts supplied by reference TRBV5-4 and TRBJ2-3, is ETGVTQSPTHLIKTRGQQVTLRCSSQSGHNTVSWYQQALGQGPQFIFQYYREEENGRGNFPPRFSGLQFPNYSSELNVNALELDDSALYLCASSLAGFKDTQYFGPGTRLTVL.

In its sample, this clone was seen a few times. The chain carries TRBV7-9 and TRBJ1-6, with TRBD1 identical over 8 bases. Trimming cost V 5 bases and J 9 bases; bases outside gene matches: 6. The CDR3 has 14 amino acids. The germline V gene encodes CDR1 SEHNR and CDR2 FQNEAQ (reference sequence). CDR3 DNA: TGTGCCAGCAGCCGACAGGGGCTGGGTTCACCCCTCCACTTT. Protein product: CASSRQGLGSPLHF.

As for this clone: This sample includes further DNA sequences coding for the same CDR3. This chain links TRBV7-2 with TRBJ2-5; 7 bases are shared with TRBD1. CDR3 length: 13 residues. Germline trimming cut 5 bases from V and 2 bases from J; bases unmatched to any gene: 2. The V gene's germline CDR1 is SGHTA and CDR2 FQGNSA. CDR3: CASSRGQQETQYF. The CDR3 nucleotides are TGTGCCAGCAGCCGGGGACAGCAAGAGACCCAGTACTTC.

J is TRBJ2-7 and V is TRBV5-4, with no clear D. This CDR3 spans 12 amino acids. The V gene's germline CDR1 is SGHNT and CDR2 YYREEE (reference sequence). V was shortened by 2 bases and J by 4 bases, with 7 bases between the two germline ends. CDR3 in amino acids: CASSFDEYEQYF. The CDR3 bases are TGTGCCAGCAGCTTCGATGAGTACGAGCAGTACTTC.

V usage is TRBV18 and J usage is TRBJ2-3; 8 nucleotides line up with TRBD1. The CDR3 sequence is 15 residues long. Losses at the gene ends were 1 base for V and 4 bases for J; bases not matched to a gene: 4. CDR1 is KGHSH, CDR2 LQKENI, per germline. CDR3 sequence: CASSPQDRVPDTQYF. The CDR3 bases are TGTGCCAGCTCACCACAGGACAGGGTCCCAGATACGCAGTATTTT.

This chain uses TRBV27 with TRBJ1-1; TRBD1 is a possible D gene (5 bases). Deletions cut 10 bases from V and 5 bases from J, with 20 bases between. CDR1 is MNHEY, CDR2 SMNVEV, per germline (reference sequence). The CDR3 covers 14 residues. CDR3 residues: CATRGVIGKTEAFF. DNA for the CDR3: TGTGCCACCCGGGGGGTTATCGGTAAAACTGAAGCTTTCTTT.

The rearrangement uses TRBV4-3 and TRBJ2-1; 11 bases are shared with TRBD2. With V trimmed by 4 bases and J by 9 bases, 8 bases remained unmatched. The CDR3 covers 15 residues. Looked up from germline, CDR1 is LGHNA and CDR2 is YSLEER. CDR3 amino acids: CASSLATSGDSEQFF. In DNA form, the CDR3 reads TGCGCCAGCAGCCTCGCGACTAGCGGGGATAGTGAGCAGTTCTTC.

This clone was counted a few times. The rearrangement uses TRBV30 and TRBJ2-7; the D gene is possibly TRBD1 (6 bases). V lost 3 bases and J 6 bases, leaving 15 bases between the germline ends. There are 13 residues in the CDR3. In germline, CDR1 is GTSNPN, CDR2 SVGIG (reference sequence). The CDR3 region has the DNA TGTGCCTGGAGCCCAGTGAGGGGGTCCGAGCAGTACTTC. It codes for CAWSPVRGSEQYF.

This clone was picked up a small number of times. The chain carries TRBV7-8 and TRBJ1-5, with D tentatively TRBD1 (6 bases). The CDR3 loop spans 16 amino acids. Trimming removed 5 bases at V and 3 bases at J, with 17 bases between. The germline CDR1 and CDR2 sequences are SGHVS and FQNEAQ. The CDR3 here is CASSIYRVRANQPQHF. CDR3 nucleotides: TGTGCCAGCAGCATCTACAGGGTTAGGGCCAATCAGCCCCAGCATTTT.

Written as DNA, the CDR3 is TGCGCCAGCAGCCTCTACCCGACAGGGGAGACAAATGAAAAACTGTTTTTT. It encodes CASSLYPTGETNEKLFF. The J gene is TRBJ1-4, the V gene TRBV4-1, with 8 bases that match TRBD1. Germline lookup yields CDR1 MGHRA and CDR2 YSYEKL. V was pared by 4 bases and J by 5 bases, with 12 bases of the junction left unmatched. CDR3 size: 17 residues.